A single sample is the source of the 14 T cell receptor beta chains below, sequenced in a study of cytomegalovirus exposure and HLA in healthy donors. PCR was performed using 60 Vbeta and 13 Jbeta primers. TCRdb's copy holds only in-frame clones and misses some; the assay was immunoSEQ multiplex PCR. Of around 200,000 clones in the sample, about 80% were seen once. The specimen was PBMCs. The origin of the receptors is a woman between 45 and 65 years old in good health and CMV-seropositive.

This chain links TRBV4-1 with TRBJ2-1; 9 positions agree with TRBD1. The CDR3 runs to 17 residues. Germline V gene lookup returns CDR1 MGHRA and CDR2 YSYEKL. Trimming removed 1 base from V and 4 bases from J; junction bases left unmatched: 8. The CDR3 DNA sequence: TGCGCCAGCAGCCAAGTTAAGGGGACAGGGATATACAATGAGCAGTTCTTC. Its translation is CASSQVKGTGIYNEQFF.

The rearrangement links TRBV7-9 to TRBJ2-3; D uncertain. Trimming shortened V by 3 bases and J by 4 bases, and 5 bases separated the two germline ends. The CDR3 is 12 amino acids. Per the germline V gene, CDR1 is SEHNR and CDR2 is FQNEAQ (reference sequence). The DNA for the CDR3 is TGTGCCAGCAGCTTTACTTCAGATACGCAGTATTTT. Its protein is CASSFTSDTQYF.

Comments on this clone: This same CDR3 is encoded by further DNA sequences in the sample. J is TRBJ2-5 and V is TRBV7-7; 8 positions agree with TRBD1. Unmatched junction bases numbered 4, after V lost 5 bases and J lost 5 bases. Germline assignment: CDR1 SSHAT and CDR2 FNYEAQ (reference sequence). CDR3 length equals 13 residues. CDR3: CASSRTGQETQYF. The DNA of the CDR3 is TGTGCCAGCAGCAGGACAGGGCAGGAGACCCAGTACTTC.

This chain joins TRBV2 and TRBJ2-7; 12 bases fit TRBD2. The germline CDR1 and CDR2 sequences are SNHLY and FYNNEI. There are 16 residues in the CDR3. V lost 5 bases, J lost 5 bases, and 10 bases stayed unmatched. The DNA for the CDR3 is TGTGCCAGCAGTCGGACTAGCGGGATGATTTCGGACGAGCAGTACTTC. Its translation is CASSRTSGMISDEQYF.

The gene calls are TRBV7-9 and TRBJ2-2; D possibly corresponds to TRBD2 (6 bases). The germline V and J ends were trimmed by 5 bases and 0 bases, with 10 bases remaining between them. The CDR3 length is 15 residues. Germline V gives CDR1 SEHNR, CDR2 FQNEAQ (reference sequence). The CDR3 reads CASSPSGANTGELFF. The CDR3 DNA follows: TGTGCCAGCAGCCCGTCGGGGGCGAACACCGGGGAGCTGTTTTTT.

This sequence joins TRBV9 and TRBJ1-3; D is unclear. The CDR3 length is 15 residues. The V gene's germline CDR1 is SGDLS and CDR2 YYNGEE. Trimming left V 4 bases short and J 3 bases short, with 14 bases between. This CDR3 reads CASSPSPGYGNTIYF. DNA of the CDR3: TGTGCCAGCAGCCCCTCGCCCGGGTATGGAAACACCATATATTTT.

The chain links TRBV28 to TRBJ1-2; possible D gene TRBD1, 5 bases. The CDR3 has 12 residues. From germline, CDR1 is MDHEN and CDR2 SYDVKM. V gave up 5 bases and J gave up 8 bases, with 12 bases separating them. DNA for the CDR3: TGTGCCAGCAGTAGACCCGGGGGGGGCTACACCTTC. Translation gives CASSRPGGGYTF.

V usage is TRBV6-5 and J usage is TRBJ2-2; D gene uncertain. The germline gives CDR1 MNHEY, CDR2 SVGAGI. V lost 2 bases, J lost 2 bases, and 12 bases lay in between. CDR3 length: 16 amino acids. The CDR3 DNA reads TGTGCCAGCAGTTACATATCGCCTAGAAACACCGGGGAGCTGTTTTTT. As protein: CASSYISPRNTGELFF.

The genes are TRBV5-1 and TRBJ2-1, with TRBD2 identical over 9 bases. V trimming: 2 bases; J trimming: 2 bases; junction bases outside the gene matches: 2. Looked up from germline, CDR1 is SGHRS and CDR2 is YFSETQ. This CDR3 has 15 residues. CDR3 bases: TGCGCCAGCAGCTTTAGCGGGGGTCCCTACAATGAGCAGTTCTTC. Its translation is CASSFSGGPYNEQFF.

The rearrangement joins TRBV7-9 to TRBJ1-3, with D perhaps matching TRBD1 (5 bases). Germline V gene lookup returns CDR1 SEHNR and CDR2 FQNEAQ (reference sequence). CDR3 length: 15 residues. Deletions cut 5 bases from V and 2 bases from J, with 13 bases between. The CDR3 DNA follows: TGTGCCAGCAGCCCTATAGGCAGGGCTGGAAACACCATATATTTT. It codes for CASSPIGRAGNTIYF. The full variable domain, completed using reference TRBV7-9 and TRBJ1-3, is DTGVSQNPRHKITKRGQNVTFRCDPISEHNRLYWYRQTLGQGPEFLTYFQNEAQLEKSRLLSDRFSAERPKGSFSTLEIQRTEQGDSAMYLCASSPIGRAGNTIYFGEGSWLTVV.

This chain links TRBV13 with TRBJ1-1; no clear D gene. The CDR3 totals 18 residues. The V and J ends lost 4 bases and 6 bases respectively, with 27 bases between them. Germline assignment: CDR1 PRHDT and CDR2 FYEKMQ (reference sequence). The CDR3 loop reads CASSSQPEKTRLTAEAFF. The CDR3 nucleotides read TGTGCCAGCAGCTCCCAACCAGAAAAGACACGGTTGACGGCTGAAGCTTTCTTT.

The V call is TRBV11-2, the J call TRBJ2-2, with TRBD1 matching 7 bases. Germline V gene lookup returns CDR1 SGHAT and CDR2 FQNNGV. V dropped 2 bases and J dropped 4; count of bases not matched to a gene: 7. This CDR3 is 16 amino acids long. The chain's CDR3 is CASSLNSGGVTGELFF. CDR3 DNA sequence: TGTGCCAGCAGCTTAAATTCAGGGGGTGTCACCGGGGAGCTGTTTTTT.

A note on this clone: Other nucleotide sequences from this sample produce the same CDR3. This chain uses TRBV28 with TRBJ2-7; D unresolved. Looked up from germline, CDR1 is MDHEN and CDR2 is SYDVKM. V dropped 2 bases and J dropped 7 bases, with 6 bases sitting between them. This CDR3 region has 11 residues. The CDR3 bases are TGTGCCAGCAGTTTACTACGAGAGCAGTACTTC. Residues: CASSLLREQYF.

V and J are TRBV5-1 and TRBJ2-5; D may be TRBD2 (5 bases). The DNA matches TRBJ2-7 better at its end, which makes the J call doubtful. This CDR3 is built from 13 residues. Per germline, CDR1 SGHRS and CDR2 YFSETQ. CDR3 amino acids: CASSLAAGNEQYF. Written as DNA, the CDR3 is TGCGCCAGCAGCTTGGCCGCGGGTAACGAGCAGTACTTC.